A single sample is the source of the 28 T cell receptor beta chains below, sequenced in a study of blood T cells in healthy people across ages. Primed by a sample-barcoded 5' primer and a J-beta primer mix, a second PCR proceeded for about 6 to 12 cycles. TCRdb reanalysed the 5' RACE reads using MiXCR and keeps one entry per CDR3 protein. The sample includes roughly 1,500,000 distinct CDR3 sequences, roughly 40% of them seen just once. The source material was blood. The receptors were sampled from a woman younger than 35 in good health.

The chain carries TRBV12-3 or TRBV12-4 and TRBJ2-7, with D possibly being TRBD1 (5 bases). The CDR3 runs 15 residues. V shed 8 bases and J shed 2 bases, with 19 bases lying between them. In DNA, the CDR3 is TGTGCCAGCGGCCAACTGGACATCCTCACCTACGAGCAGTACTTC. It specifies CASGQLDILTYEQYF.

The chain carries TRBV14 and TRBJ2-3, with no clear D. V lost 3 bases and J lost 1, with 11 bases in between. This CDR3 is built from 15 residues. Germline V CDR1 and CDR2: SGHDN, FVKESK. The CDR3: CASSHRTIGTDTQYF. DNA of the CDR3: TGTGCCAGCAGCCATCGGACCATCGGCACAGATACGCAGTATTTT.

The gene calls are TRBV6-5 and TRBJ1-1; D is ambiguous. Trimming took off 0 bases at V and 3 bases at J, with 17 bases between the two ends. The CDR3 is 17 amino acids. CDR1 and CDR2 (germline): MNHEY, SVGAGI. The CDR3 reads CASSYSTFRVGYTEAFF. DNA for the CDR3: TGTGCCAGCAGTTACTCCACTTTTAGAGTGGGGTACACTGAAGCTTTCTTT.

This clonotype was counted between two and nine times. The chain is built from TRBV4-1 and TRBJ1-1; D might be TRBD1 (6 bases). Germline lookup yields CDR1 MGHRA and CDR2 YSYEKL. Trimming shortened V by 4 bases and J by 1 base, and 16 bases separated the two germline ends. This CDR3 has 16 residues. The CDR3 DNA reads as TGCGCCAGCAGCCCAACCTCCGGACAGCCGAACACTGAAGCTTTCTTT. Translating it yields CASSPTSGQPNTEAFF.

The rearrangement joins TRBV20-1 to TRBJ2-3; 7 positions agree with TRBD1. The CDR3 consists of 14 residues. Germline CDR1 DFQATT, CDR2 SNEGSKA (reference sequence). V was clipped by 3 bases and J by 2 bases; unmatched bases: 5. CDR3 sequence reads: CSASGTVLTDTQYF. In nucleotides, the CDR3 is TGCAGTGCTAGCGGGACAGTGCTCACAGATACGCAGTATTTT.

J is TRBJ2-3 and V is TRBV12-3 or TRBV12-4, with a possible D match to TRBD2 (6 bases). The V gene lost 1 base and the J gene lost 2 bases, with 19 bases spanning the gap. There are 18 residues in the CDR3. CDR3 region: CASSLGLEGTADTDTQYF. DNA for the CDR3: TGTGCCAGCAGTTTAGGATTGGAGGGGACCGCTGACACAGATACGCAGTATTTT.

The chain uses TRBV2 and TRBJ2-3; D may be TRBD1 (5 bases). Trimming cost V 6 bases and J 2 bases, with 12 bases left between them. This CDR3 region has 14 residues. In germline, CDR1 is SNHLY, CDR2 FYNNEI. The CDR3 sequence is CASRYLQDTDTQYF. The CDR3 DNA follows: TGTGCCAGCAGGTACCTACAGGACACAGATACGCAGTATTTT.

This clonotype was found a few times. Here the CDR3 reads CASSKWGGEQYF. The CDR3, as DNA: TGTGCCAGCAGCAAATGGGGTGGCGAGCAGTACTTC. V usage is TRBV21-1 and J usage is TRBJ2-5. The DNA matches TRBJ2-7 better at its end, which makes the J call doubtful. TRBV21-1 is listed as a pseudogene. CDR3 length: 12 amino acids.

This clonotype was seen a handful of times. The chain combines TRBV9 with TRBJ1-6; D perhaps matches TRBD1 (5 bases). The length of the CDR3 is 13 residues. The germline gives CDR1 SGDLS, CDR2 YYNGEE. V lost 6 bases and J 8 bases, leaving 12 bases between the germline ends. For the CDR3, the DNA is TGTGCCAGCAATGGCAGGGCGGATTCACCCCTCCACTTT. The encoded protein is CASNGRADSPLHF.

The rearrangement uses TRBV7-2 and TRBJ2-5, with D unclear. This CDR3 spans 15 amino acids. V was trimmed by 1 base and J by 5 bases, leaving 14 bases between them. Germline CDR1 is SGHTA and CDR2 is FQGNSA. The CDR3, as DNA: TGTGCCAGCAGCTTAGGTAGACTGGTGCCGGAGACCCAGTACTTC. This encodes CASSLGRLVPETQYF.

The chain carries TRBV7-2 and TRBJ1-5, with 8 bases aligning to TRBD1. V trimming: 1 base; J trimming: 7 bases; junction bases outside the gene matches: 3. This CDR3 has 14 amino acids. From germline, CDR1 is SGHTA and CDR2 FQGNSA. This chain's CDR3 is CASSLGGQAQPQHF. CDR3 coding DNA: TGTGCCAGCAGCTTAGGGGGACAGGCCCAGCCCCAGCATTTT.

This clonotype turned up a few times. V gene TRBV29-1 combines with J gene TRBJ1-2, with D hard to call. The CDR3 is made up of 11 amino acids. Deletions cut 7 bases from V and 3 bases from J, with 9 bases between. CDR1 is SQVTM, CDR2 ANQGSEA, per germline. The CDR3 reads CSDLTDYGYTF. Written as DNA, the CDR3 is TGCAGCGACTTGACGGACTATGGCTACACCTTC.

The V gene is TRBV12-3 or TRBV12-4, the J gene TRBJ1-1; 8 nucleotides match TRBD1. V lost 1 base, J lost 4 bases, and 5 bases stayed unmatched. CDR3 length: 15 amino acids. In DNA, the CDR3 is TGTGCCAGCAGTTTAGGACTAACAGGGGGCACTGAAGCTTTCTTT. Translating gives CASSLGLTGGTEAFF.

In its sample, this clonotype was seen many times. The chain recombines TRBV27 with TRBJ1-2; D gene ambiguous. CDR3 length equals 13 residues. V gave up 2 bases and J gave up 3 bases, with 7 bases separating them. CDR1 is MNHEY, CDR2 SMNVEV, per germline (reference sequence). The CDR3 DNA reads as TGTGCCAGCAGTTTAAAAGGGTACTATGGCTACACCTTC. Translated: CASSLKGYYGYTF.

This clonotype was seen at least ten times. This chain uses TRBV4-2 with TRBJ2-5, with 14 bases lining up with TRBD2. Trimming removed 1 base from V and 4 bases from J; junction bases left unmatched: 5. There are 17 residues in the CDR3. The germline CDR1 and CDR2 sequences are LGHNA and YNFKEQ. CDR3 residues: CASSQGLAGGPIETQYF. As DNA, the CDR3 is TGTGCCAGCAGCCAAGGACTAGCGGGAGGGCCTATAGAGACCCAGTACTTC.

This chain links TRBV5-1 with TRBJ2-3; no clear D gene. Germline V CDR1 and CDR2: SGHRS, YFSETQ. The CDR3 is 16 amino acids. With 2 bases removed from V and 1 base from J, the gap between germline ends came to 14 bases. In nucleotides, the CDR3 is TGCGCCAGCAGCTTTTCCGGCATCCTCGGCACAGATACGCAGTATTTT. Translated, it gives CASSFSGILGTDTQYF.

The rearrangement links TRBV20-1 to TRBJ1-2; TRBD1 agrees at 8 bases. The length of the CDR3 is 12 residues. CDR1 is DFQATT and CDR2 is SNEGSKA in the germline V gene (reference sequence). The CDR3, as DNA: TGCGCTAAGCCCCAGGGGGCAGGTGGCTACACCTTC. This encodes CAKPQGAGGYTF.

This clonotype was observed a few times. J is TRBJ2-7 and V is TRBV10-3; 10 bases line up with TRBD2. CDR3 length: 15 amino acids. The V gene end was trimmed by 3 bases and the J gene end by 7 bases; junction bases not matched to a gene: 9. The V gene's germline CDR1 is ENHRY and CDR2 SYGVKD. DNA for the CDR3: TGTGCCATCAGTGACAGCGGGGGGGGTTACAATGAGCAGTACTTC. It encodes CAISDSGGGYNEQYF.

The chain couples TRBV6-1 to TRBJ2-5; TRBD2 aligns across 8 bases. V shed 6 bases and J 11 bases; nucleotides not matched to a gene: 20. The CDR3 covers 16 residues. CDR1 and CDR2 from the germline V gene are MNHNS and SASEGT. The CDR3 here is CASRVHIAGSDNEQYF. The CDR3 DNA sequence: TGTGCCAGCAGAGTCCACATAGCGGGGTCGGACAATGAGCAGTACTTC.

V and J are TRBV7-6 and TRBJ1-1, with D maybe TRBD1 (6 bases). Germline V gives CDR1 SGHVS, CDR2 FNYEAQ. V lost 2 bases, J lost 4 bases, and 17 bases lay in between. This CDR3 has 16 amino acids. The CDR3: CASSLLGGFRGTEAFF. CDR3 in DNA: TGTGCCAGCAGCTTATTGGGGGGTTTCAGGGGCACTGAAGCTTTCTTT.

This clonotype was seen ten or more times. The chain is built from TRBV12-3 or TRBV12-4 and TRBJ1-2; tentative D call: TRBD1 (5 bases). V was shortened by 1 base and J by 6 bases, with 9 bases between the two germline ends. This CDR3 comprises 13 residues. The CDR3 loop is CASSLGQGDGYTF. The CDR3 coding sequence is TGTGCCAGCAGTTTAGGACAAGGGGATGGCTACACCTTC.

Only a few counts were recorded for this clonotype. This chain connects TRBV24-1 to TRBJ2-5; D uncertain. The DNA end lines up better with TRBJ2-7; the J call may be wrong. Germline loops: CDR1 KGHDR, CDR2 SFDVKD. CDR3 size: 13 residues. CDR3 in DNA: TGTGCCACCAGTGACGCAACTGGCGACGAGCAGTACTTC. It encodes CATSDATGDEQYF.

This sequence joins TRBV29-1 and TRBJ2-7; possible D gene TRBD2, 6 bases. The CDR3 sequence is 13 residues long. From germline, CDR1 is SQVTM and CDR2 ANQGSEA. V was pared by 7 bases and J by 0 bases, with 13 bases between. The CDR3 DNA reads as TGCAGCGCTCGGCTAGCGTTCTCCTACGAGCAGTACTTC. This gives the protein CSARLAFSYEQYF.

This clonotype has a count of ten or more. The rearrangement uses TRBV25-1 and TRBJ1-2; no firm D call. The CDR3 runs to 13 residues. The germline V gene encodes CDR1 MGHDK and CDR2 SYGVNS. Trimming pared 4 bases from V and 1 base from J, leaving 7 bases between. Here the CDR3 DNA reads TGTGCCAGCAGTGGGACGGATAACTATGGCTACACCTTC. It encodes CASSGTDNYGYTF.

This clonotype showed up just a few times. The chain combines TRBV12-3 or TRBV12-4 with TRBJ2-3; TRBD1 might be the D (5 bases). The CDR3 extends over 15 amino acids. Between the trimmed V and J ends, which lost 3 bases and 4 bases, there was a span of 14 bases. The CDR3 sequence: CASSFFGASADTQYF. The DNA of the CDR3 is TGTGCCAGCAGTTTTTTTGGGGCTTCTGCAGATACGCAGTATTTT.

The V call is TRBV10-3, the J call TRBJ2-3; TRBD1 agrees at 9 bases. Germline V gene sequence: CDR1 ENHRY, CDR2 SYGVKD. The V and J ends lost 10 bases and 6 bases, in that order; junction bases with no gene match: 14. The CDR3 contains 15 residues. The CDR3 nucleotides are TGTGCCACCGGGGACCGGGACAGGGACCGTGATACGCAGTATTTT. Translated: CATGDRDRDRDTQYF.

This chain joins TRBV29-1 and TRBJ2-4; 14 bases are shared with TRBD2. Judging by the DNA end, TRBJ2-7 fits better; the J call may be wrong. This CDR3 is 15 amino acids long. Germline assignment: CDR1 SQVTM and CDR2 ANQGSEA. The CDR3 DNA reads TGCAGCGTTGCGCGACGACTAGCGGGGGGGTACGAGCAGTACTTC. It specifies CSVARRLAGGYEQYF.

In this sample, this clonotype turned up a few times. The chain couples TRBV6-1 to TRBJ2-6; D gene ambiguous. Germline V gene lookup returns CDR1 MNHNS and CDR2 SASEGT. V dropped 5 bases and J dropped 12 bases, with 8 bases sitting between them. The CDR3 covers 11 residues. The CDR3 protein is CASSFLLVLTF. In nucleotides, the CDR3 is TGTGCCAGCAGTTTCCTGCTCGTCCTGACTTTC.